This TCR beta chain originates from a study of spatial heterogeneity in lung cancer. The CDR3 has 15 amino acids. From germline, CDR1 is DFQATT and CDR2 SNEGSKA (reference sequence). J lost 1 base, V lost 3 bases, and 8 bases had no gene match. MiXCR was run by TCRdb on the 5' RACE reads, yielding one entry per CDR3 protein. The table has roughly 39,000 distinct CDR3 sequences, 7.5% seen once; the top ten hold over 25%. The sample's time point: sample taken at primary tumor resection. Whole RNA from tumor, nontumor lung or frozen PBMC was sequenced unsorted. This clonotype was counted between two and nine times.

This clonotype was obtained from a male donor with early-stage non-small cell lung cancer. The sample consisted of PBMCs, taken at surgery. This chain connects TRBV20-1 to TRBJ2-5, with 7 bases lining up with TRBD1. DNA of the CDR3: TGCAGTGCTAGTAAACTCCGGGACAGCCAAGAGACCCAGTACTTC. This sequence encodes CSASKLRDSQETQYF.